This T cell receptor beta chain was observed in a study of technical replicates of blood from a handful of donors. This CDR3 has 17 residues. Germline V gene lookup returns CDR1 LGHNA and CDR2 YNFKEQ. The V gene lost 0 bases and the J gene lost 2 bases, with 14 bases spanning the gap. TCRdb's copy holds only in-frame clones and misses some; the assay was immunoSEQ multiplex PCR. The data hold roughly 80,000 clones, with just over 95% observed a single time. The sample taken for sequencing was T cells isolated from PBMCs. This TCR was recovered from a human donor in good health. The chain carries TRBV4-2 and TRBJ1-5; a weak D match, TRBD1 (5 bases). The CDR3 DNA is TGTGCCAGCAGCCAAGAGCAGGACATCGTCCGCAATCAGCCCCAGCATTTT. This translates into CASSQEQDIVRNQPQHF.